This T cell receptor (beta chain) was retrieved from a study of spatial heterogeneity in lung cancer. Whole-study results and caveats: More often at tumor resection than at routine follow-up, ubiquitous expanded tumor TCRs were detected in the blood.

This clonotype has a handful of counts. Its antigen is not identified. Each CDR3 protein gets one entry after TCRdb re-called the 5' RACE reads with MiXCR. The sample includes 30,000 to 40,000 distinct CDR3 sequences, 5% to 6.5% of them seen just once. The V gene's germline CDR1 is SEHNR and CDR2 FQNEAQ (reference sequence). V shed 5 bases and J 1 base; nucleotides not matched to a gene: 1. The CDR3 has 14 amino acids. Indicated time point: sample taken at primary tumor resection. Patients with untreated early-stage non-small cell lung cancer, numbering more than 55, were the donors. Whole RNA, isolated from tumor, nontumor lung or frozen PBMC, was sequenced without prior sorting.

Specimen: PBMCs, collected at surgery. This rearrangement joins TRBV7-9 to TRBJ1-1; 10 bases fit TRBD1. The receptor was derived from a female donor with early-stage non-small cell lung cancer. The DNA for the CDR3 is TGTGCCAGCAGCCGGGACAGGGGGAACACTGAAGCTTTCTTT. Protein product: CASSRDRGNTEAFF.